This T cell receptor (beta chain) was documented in a study of shared clonotypes between healthy human individuals (TCRdb year 2020). In terms of the full investigation: The cohort included three men and a couple of women between 18 and 49 years of age. For each donor, CD4 naive and CD4 memory were each given three plates, CD8 naive was given two plates, and CD8 memory was given one plate. Blood TCR repertoires of roughly five healthy adults were deeply sequenced to estimate repertoire size and the extent of clonotype sharing between individuals. To increase sequencing depth and limit assay-specific biases, different laboratories used diverse techniques to prepare libraries and sequence TCR repertoires. Between about 0.85 and 9.5 billion PBMCs per donor were obtained by leukapheresis.

Sequences MNHNY (CDR1) and SVGAGI (CDR2) are obtained from the germline V gene (reference sequence). From the cysteine through the phenylalanine, the CDR3 covers 11 amino acids. Only the CDR3 DNA stays, 33 bases, in frame from base 1. The V and J ends are trimmed by 6 bases and 2 bases, leaving 4 bases between them. What the research found in general, with its limitations: Because the study included only a small number of donors, the genetic and exposure-history diversity represented was limited. Roughly 5% of naive CD4, 3% to 4% of naive CD8, approximately 2% of memory CD4, and 0.4% of memory CD8 clonotypes were shared across a few donors. Naive subsets generally had larger estimated clonotype richness than memory subsets did. Even with the large sequencing depth, rarefaction of the sorted-subset datasets indicated that sequencing was incomplete. Compared with non-shared clonotypes, the clonotypes found in all four sorted-subset donors had higher generation probabilities. Sampling was restricted to blood, and TCR repertoires in tissues likely differ from the TCR repertoires found in blood. Pairwise subsampling led to the expectation that sequencing depth would affect the degree of clonotype sharing among donors.

As for this clone: Its target antigen remains unknown. Base qualities were left out, and no much larger clone turns up one base away.

The donors were healthy, HIV-negative adults with no recently reported acute infections or vaccinations. Every donor was a Caucasian adult residing in Nashville, Tennessee, USA. CD4+ T cells were enriched by magnetic negative selection; naive cells were then positively selected on CD45RA, and the negative fraction formed the memory subset. Blood was obtained by leukapheresis, after which PBMCs were separated by Ficoll-Histopaque density gradient centrifugation and cryopreserved in liquid nitrogen vapor phase. Purity and quantity of every magnetically sorted T cell population were checked by analytical flow cytometry. Genomic DNA was isolated from every sorted fraction and measured by UV absorbance on a Nanodrop 2000c. Using the deep immunoSEQ assay, multiplex PCR amplified TCR CDR3 regions from genomic DNA. Extracted genomic DNA from each cell subset was distributed evenly across all wells of several immunoSEQ 96-well plates, and each plate was treated as a replicate. For sorted subsets, each replicate PCR was loaded with 200 to 250 ng genomic DNA, equivalent to 25,000 to 35,000 T cell genomes. Purified libraries were measured with a Qubit 3.0 fluorometer, size-checked on a Bioanalyzer 2100, and measured again with the KAPA Library Quantification kit. Every immunoSEQ 96-well plate was sequenced on a dedicated single-read 150-cycle Illumina NextSeq 550 flow cell. The original pipeline was this. Because only junctional sequences without quality scores were contained in the immunoSEQ output, filtering matching that applied to full-length reads could not be performed. Sequences were annotated with PyIR, a Python wrapper for IgBLAST v1.9, and V/J genes and CDR3 were assigned using IMGT germline references. Reads were filtered out if the reads had weak V/J assignments (E-value above 1e-6), no CDR3, stop codons, out-of-frame junctions, or ambiguous translated residues. V3J clonotypes were defined by identical inferred V gene, J gene, and CDR3 amino acid sequence. Percentage overlap between repertoires was computed as shared unique clonotypes divided by the size of the smaller repertoire. RTK rarefaction, the Chao1 estimator, and Recon v2.1 estimates of unobserved clonotypes were used to assess repertoire richness. For all TCRbeta clonotypes obtained by the gDNA method from a handful of donors, generation probabilities were computed with OLGA. As stored in TCRdb, this immuneACCESS dataset retains in-frame rearrangements with V and J assigned. A fraction of the clones does not appear; measured against another copy, unresolved V genes explain less than half of the discrepancy, and the remainder lacks a known reason. V and J calls and clone size are copied from that table; D and trimming were computed from the DNA. This sample is represented by around 1.1 million clones; roughly 74% of them were singletons. Roughly 0.62% of the sample comes from the top ten.

The sample comprised memory CD4+ T cells from PBMCs. The cell subset or site label for this specimen denotes: CD45RA-negative fraction. This sequence was found in a man in his late teens or twenties in good health. Some clones in this sample may be carry-over from other donors' samples. This chain joins TRBV6-6 to TRBJ1-2, with no confident D gene call. In nucleotides, the sequence is TGTGCCAGCAGCTCCAACTATGGCTACACCTTC. It encodes CASSSNYGYTF.